This T cell receptor (beta chain) was documented in a study of HIV-infected patients and healthy controls. This clonotype was seen a few times. CDR1 is LGHDT and CDR2 is YNNKEL in the germline V gene (reference sequence). Trimming pared 1 base from V and 0 bases from J, leaving 9 bases between. The CDR3 loop spans 16 amino acids. Whole blood was used without fractionation, so all unsorted peripheral T cells were included. The RNA source was a roughly 2.6 ml peripheral blood draw. Alpha and beta constant-region primers primed reverse transcription of 500 to 550 ng RNA. Alpha and beta chain libraries were made separately by chain-specific third strand synthesis with multiplexing indices. From the 5' RACE reads, TCRdb called clonotypes with MiXCR, one entry per CDR3 protein. The table lists more than 9,500 distinct CDR3 sequences, around 9% of them singletons.

The TCR comes from an adult with HIV infection. The donor label of this sample is uncertain. The sequenced sample was blood, obtained before antiretroviral therapy. The chain links TRBV3-1 to TRBJ1-4; D is uncertain. Here the CDR3 reads CASSQVFRATNEKLFF. The CDR3 nucleotides read TGTGCCAGCAGCCAAGTGTTCCGTGCAACTAATGAAAAACTGTTTTTT.